The 28 T cell receptor beta chains below were found in one sample sequenced in a study of read filtering for tumor transcriptome and immune sequencing. This library used roughly 400 ng RNA and molecular barcoded adaptors spanning alpha/delta and beta/gamma chains. A single record per CDR3 protein comes from TCRdb applying MiXCR to the reads. Of 40,000 to 50,000 distinct CDR3 sequences listed, roughly an eighth were seen once; the top ten hold approximately 31%. The sequenced material came from a population of CD138-negative cells sorted from bone marrow. The receptors stem from a donor aged 40 or older with multiple myeloma.

This clonotype was observed at least ten times. The V and J genes are TRBV7-9 and TRBJ2-5, with 10 bases lining up with TRBD2. This CDR3 is built from 16 residues. The V gene's germline CDR1 is SEHNR and CDR2 FQNEAQ (reference sequence). V shed 5 bases, J shed 2 bases, and the junction held 8 bases outside the gene matches. The CDR3 DNA reads TGTGCCAGCAGCCGACACGGGACTAGCGAACAAGAGACCCAGTACTTC. This gives the protein CASSRHGTSEQETQYF.

Points on this clonotype: This is likely a read error, given that the CDR3 carries no conserved phenylalanine or tryptophan at its end. No DNA is shown, since the ends of the CDR3 on it are uncertain; the CDR3 is the one TCRdb lists. The V gene is TRBV12-3 or TRBV12-4, the J gene TRBJ2-1; TRBD1, the table's D call, lacks a check against the DNA. The CDR3 contains 14 residues when both ends are counted. The CDR3 sequence is CASSGQGVTNEQIC.

This clonotype was observed many times. The rearrangement links TRBV5-1 to TRBJ2-1, with 8 bases identical to TRBD2. Germline CDR1 reads SGHRS; CDR2 reads YFSETQ. With 1 base clipped from V and 2 bases from J, the junction kept 5 bases outside the gene matches. The CDR3 length is 16 residues. CDR3 sequence: CASSLSAGVTYNEQFF. For the CDR3, the DNA is TGCGCCAGCAGCTTGTCAGCGGGAGTTACCTACAATGAGCAGTTCTTC.

This clonotype has at least ten counts. The chain carries TRBV20-1 and TRBJ1-3; no firm D call. Germline assignment: CDR1 DFQATT and CDR2 SNEGSKA (reference sequence). V was clipped by 1 base and J by 0 bases, with 4 bases between them. This CDR3 contains 13 residues. This CDR3 is CSARGSSGNTIYF. The DNA of the CDR3 is TGCAGTGCTAGAGGAAGCTCTGGAAACACCATATATTTT.

This clonotype was counted ten times or more. V usage is TRBV4-2 and J usage is TRBJ2-7, with 9 bases fitting TRBD2. This CDR3 contains 16 residues. Germline CDR1 LGHNA, CDR2 YNFKEQ. After removal of 1 base from V and 5 bases from J, the junction contained 9 bases not matched to a gene. CDR3 DNA: TGTGCCAGCAGCCAAGCCCCGAGTAGCGGGAGTAACGAGCAGTACTTC. Amino acid sequence: CASSQAPSSGSNEQYF.

This clonotype was detected many times. V gene TRBV29-1 combines with J gene TRBJ2-7; 13 nucleotides align to TRBD2. Germline V gene sequence: CDR1 SQVTM, CDR2 ANQGSEA. J lost 7 bases, V lost 0 bases, and 3 bases had no gene match. The CDR3 consists of 14 residues. DNA for the CDR3: TGCAGCGTTGAAGACTGGACTAGCGGGAGTGAGCAGTACTTC. This encodes CSVEDWTSGSEQYF.

About this clonotype: This may come from a read error, since a much larger clone is one base off. V gene TRBV27 combines with J gene TRBJ1-1, with D uncertain. The germline CDR1 and CDR2 sequences are MNHEY and SMNVEV (reference sequence). V was clipped by 10 bases and J by 0 bases, with 12 bases between them. The CDR3 covers 13 residues. As DNA, the CDR3 is TGTGCCATCAGCCCCCAGCTGAACACTGAAGCTTTCTTT. It encodes CAISPQLNTEAFF.

The sample holds many counts of this clonotype. The rearrangement uses TRBV20-1 and TRBJ2-1; TRBD2 aligns across 14 bases. The CDR3 covers 16 residues. Germline CDR1 is DFQATT and CDR2 is SNEGSKA (reference sequence). V lost 2 bases to trimming and J lost 3 bases; unmatched junction nucleotides: 3. The CDR3 protein is CSARPTSGRGYNEQFF. CDR3 nucleotide sequence: TGCAGTGCTAGACCGACTAGCGGGAGGGGCTACAATGAGCAGTTCTTC.

Many counts were recorded for this clonotype. The J gene is TRBJ2-3, the V gene TRBV20-1; D is perhaps TRBD1 (5 bases). Germline values: CDR1 DFQATT, CDR2 SNEGSKA (reference sequence). The V end lost 3 bases, the J end lost 7 bases, and 11 bases lay between the germline ends. This CDR3 comprises 12 residues. DNA for the CDR3: TGCAGTGCTAGCCCCGACAGTCATACGCAGTATTTT. Its protein product is CSASPDSHTQYF.

This clonotype occurred many times. This sequence joins TRBV20-1 and TRBJ2-2; D tentatively reads TRBD1 or TRBD2 (5 bases each). CDR1 DFQATT and CDR2 SNEGSKA come from the germline V gene (reference sequence). Trimming removed 3 bases from V and 2 bases from J, with 7 bases in between. CDR3 length: 13 residues. In nucleotides, the CDR3 is TGCAGTGCTAGGGGGGAAAACACCGGGGAGCTGTTTTTT. This translates into CSARGENTGELFF.

This clonotype was recorded many times. The gene calls are TRBV6-5 and TRBJ2-1, with 11 bases aligning to TRBD2. This CDR3 spans 14 amino acids. Germline V CDR1 and CDR2: MNHEY, SVGAGI. V trimming: 4 bases; J trimming: 8 bases; junction bases outside the gene matches: 4. The CDR3 region is CASSSSGRIDEQFF. CDR3 sequence (DNA): TGTGCCAGCAGTTCTAGCGGGAGGATCGATGAGCAGTTCTTC.

The rearrangement joins TRBV7-9 to TRBJ2-1; D might be TRBD2 (6 bases). The V gene lost 0 bases and the J gene lost 10 bases, with 10 bases spanning the gap. The CDR3 extends over 13 amino acids. Germline V gives CDR1 SEHNR, CDR2 FQNEAQ (reference sequence). The CDR3 DNA reads as TGTGCCAGCAGCTTAGCGGGGGGTCGAGAGCAGTTCTTC. This sequence encodes CASSLAGGREQFF.

This clonotype was seen ten or more times. The rearrangement links TRBV12-3 or TRBV12-4 to TRBJ2-3; the D gene is possibly TRBD2 (6 bases). CDR3 length: 15 amino acids. Trimming took off 4 bases at V and 0 bases at J, with 11 bases between the two ends. The CDR3 DNA reads as TGTGCCAGCAGTTCCGGGACTTACAGCACAGATACGCAGTATTTT. This codes for CASSSGTYSTDTQYF.

The J gene is TRBJ2-3, the V gene TRBV4-3; no reliable D call. Deletions cut 1 base from V and 1 base from J, with 9 bases between. The CDR3 is 15 amino acids. CDR1 is LGHNA, CDR2 YSLEER, per germline. CDR3 sequence: CASSQVGSGTDTQYF. For the CDR3, the DNA is TGCGCCAGCAGCCAAGTTGGATCTGGCACAGATACGCAGTATTTT.

This clonotype was counted only a few times. A much bigger clone sits one base away, suggesting this may be a read error. This sequence joins TRBV6-5 and TRBJ2-7, with D possibly being TRBD1 (6 bases). The CDR3 consists of 15 residues. CDR1 and CDR2 (germline): MNHEY, SVGAGI. The ends were cut back, 0 bases at V and 6 bases at J, with 15 bases in the middle. The CDR3 DNA is TGTGCCAGCAGTTACTCATACAGGGAGCTACGCGAGCAGTACTTC. The encoded protein is CASSYSYRELREQYF.

This clonotype appeared many times. J is TRBJ2-1 and V is TRBV5-1; TRBD2 matches 10 bases. Germline assignment: CDR1 SGHRS and CDR2 YFSETQ. This CDR3 has 17 residues. With V trimmed by 0 bases and J by 8 bases, 11 bases remained unmatched. For the CDR3, the DNA is TGCGCCAGCAGCTTGGGGTTTTCTAGCGGGAGTATCGATGAGCAGTTCTTC. Its protein is CASSLGFSSGSIDEQFF.

The V and J genes are TRBV2 and TRBJ1-1; D not certain. V lost 5 bases and J 4 bases, leaving 14 bases between the germline ends. CDR1 and CDR2 from the germline V gene are SNHLY and FYNNEI. The length of the CDR3 is 14 residues. CDR3 in amino acids: CASSREEVGTEAFF. The CDR3 coding sequence is TGTGCCAGCAGTCGGGAAGAGGTAGGCACTGAAGCTTTCTTT.

This clonotype appeared many times. The chain uses TRBV4-1 and TRBJ2-1; no firm D call. There are 13 residues in the CDR3. The V end lost 1 base, the J end lost 7 bases, and 8 bases lay between the germline ends. The germline gives CDR1 MGHRA, CDR2 YSYEKL. The CDR3 DNA reads TGCGCCAGCAGCCAAGTGGGAAATAATGAGCAGTTCTTC. It yields the protein CASSQVGNNEQFF.

This clonotype is medium-sized by share. The chain joins TRBV11-3 to TRBJ2-1; D not certain. V was shortened by 7 bases and J by 4 bases, with 14 bases between the two germline ends. Germline CDR1 reads SGHNT; CDR2 reads YENEEA. This CDR3 region has 14 residues. For the CDR3, the DNA is TGTGCCAGCATACTTGTCTTCAATTACAATGAGCAGTTCTTC. Amino acids: CASILVFNYNEQFF.

On this clonotype itself: Just one base apart from a much larger clone, this may be a read error. The rearrangement uses TRBV6-6 and TRBJ2-2; a weak D match, TRBD2 (6 bases). Germline assignment: CDR1 MNHNY and CDR2 SVGAGI (reference sequence). The germline V and J ends were trimmed by 6 bases and 2 bases, with 10 bases remaining between them. The CDR3 runs to 14 residues. CDR3 amino acids: CASSPGTNTGELFF. The DNA of the CDR3 is TGTGCCAGCAGCCCCGGGACTAACACCGGGGAGCTGTTTTTT.

This clonotype appeared many times. The chain couples TRBV24-1 to TRBJ2-2; D is ambiguous. The CDR3 contains 12 residues. CDR1 KGHDR and CDR2 SFDVKD come from the germline V gene. V was shortened by 9 bases and J by 3 bases, with 7 bases between the two germline ends. CDR3 DNA: TGTGCCACCGGCCAGCACACCGGGGAGCTGTTTTTT. Its translation is CATGQHTGELFF.

This clonotype showed up many times. One junction end does not reproduce the germline sequence, and a read error may be involved. The rearrangement uses TRBV7-7 and TRBJ2-1; the match to TRBD2 covers 13 bases. CDR1 is SSHAT and CDR2 is FNYEAQ in the germline V gene (reference sequence). The CDR3 spans 15 residues. CDR3: CASSRLAGGAYEQFF. CDR3 in DNA: TGTGCTAGCAGCCGACTAGCGGGAGGTGCTTATGAGCAGTTCTTC.

This clonotype was observed a single time. A much larger clone sits a single nucleotide away, making a read error possible. The CDR3 reads CASSTSADTQFF. CDR3 coding DNA: TGTGCCAGCTCAACAAGCGCGGATACGCAGTTTTTT. The V gene is TRBV3-1, the J gene TRBJ2-3; D is ambiguous. This CDR3 has 12 amino acids. Per germline, CDR1 LGHDT and CDR2 YNNKEL (reference sequence).

Only a few counts were recorded for this clonotype. A much bigger clone sits one base away, suggesting this may be a read error. The CDR3 is CASSPGVRTGELLF. The DNA for the CDR3 is TGTGCCAGCAGTCCGGGAGTAAGGACCGGGGAGCTGCTTTTT. The chain employs TRBV27 and TRBJ2-2; the D gene is possibly TRBD2 (6 bases). The CDR3 runs to 14 residues. From germline, CDR1 is MNHEY and CDR2 SMNVEV (reference sequence).

In its sample, this clonotype was seen many times. This chain connects TRBV24-1 to TRBJ1-5; perhaps TRBD1 as D (5 bases). Germline loops: CDR1 KGHDR, CDR2 SFDVKD. This CDR3 is 15 amino acids long. The V and J ends lost 4 bases and 2 bases respectively, with 11 bases between them. In nucleotides, the CDR3 is TGTGCCACCAGTGAAGGGACCGTGGGCAATCAGCCCCAGCATTTT. It translates to CATSEGTVGNQPQHF.

The table lists this clonotype with many counts. The chain recombines TRBV2 with TRBJ2-7; TRBD1 is a possible D gene (6 bases). This CDR3 spans 14 amino acids. The germline V gene encodes CDR1 SNHLY and CDR2 FYNNEI. Trimming left V 6 bases short and J 4 bases short, with 16 bases between. CDR3 residues: CASSHRDISYEQYF. CDR3 DNA: TGTGCCAGCAGCCACCGGGACATCAGTTACGAGCAGTACTTC. The variable domain in full, completed from reference TRBV2 and TRBJ2-7, reads EPEVTQTPSHQVTQMGQEVILRCVPISNHLYFYWYRQILGQKVEFLVSFYNNEISEKSEIFDDQFSVERPDGSNFTLKIRSTKLEDSAMYFCASSHRDISYEQYFGPGTRLTVT.

This clonotype turned up a few times. This may be a read error: a much more frequent sequence differs by one nucleotide. This chain links TRBV7-9 with TRBJ2-7; 7 bases fit TRBD1. Germline V gene data show CDR1 as SEHNR and CDR2 as FQNEAQ (reference sequence). The CDR3 is 12 residues long. Unmatched junction bases numbered 6, after V lost 10 bases and J lost 3 bases. CDR3 bases: TGTGCCAACGGCCGGGACAGCTACGAGCAGTACTTC. Translating gives CANGRDSYEQYF.

This clonotype was seen at least ten times. The CDR3 DNA reads as TGTGCCAGCAGCTTAAGGGCCGGGGAGCTGTTTTTT. Amino acids: CASSLRAGELFF. The chain couples TRBV7-2 to TRBJ2-2, with D uncertain. Germline CDR1 SGHTA, CDR2 FQGNSA. V was cut by 2 bases and J by 6 bases, with 4 bases left in between. The CDR3 extends over 12 amino acids.